These 3 T cell receptor beta chains share one sample of origin, sequenced in a study of shared clonotypes between healthy human individuals. Naive CD8 isolation took CD45RO-negative cells positively selected for CCR7 and excluded terminally differentiated effector memory CD45RA+ cells. Repertoires were generated with immunoSEQ multiplex PCR, while TCRdb's copy carries only in-frame clones and drops some. The sample records roughly 600,000 clones, roughly 98% being singletons. Sequencing input: naive CD8+ T cells sorted from blood. Receptors originate from a man in his thirties or forties in good health.

The CDR3 DNA follows: TGTGCCAGCAGCTCAGGGACAGGGGGATCAGAGCAGTTCTTC. Translated: CASSSGTGGSEQFF. The V gene is TRBV7-2, the J gene TRBJ2-1; 11 bases map to TRBD1. This CDR3 has 14 residues. The germline V gene has CDR1 SGHTA and CDR2 FQGNSA. Unmatched junction bases numbered 6, after V lost 4 bases and J lost 10 bases.

The V call is TRBV2, the J call TRBJ2-7, with D maybe TRBD2 (5 bases). Germline V lookup: CDR1 SNHLY, CDR2 FYNNEI. With 3 bases removed from V and 3 bases from J, the gap between germline ends came to 12 bases. The CDR3 runs to 14 residues. The CDR3 sequence: CASSDPGSDYEQYF. The CDR3 DNA sequence: TGTGCCAGCAGTGACCCGGGATCAGACTACGAGCAGTACTTC.

V and J are TRBV28 and TRBJ2-7; D gene unclear. The CDR3 length is 11 residues. The V end lost 5 bases, the J end lost 5 bases, and 7 bases lay between the germline ends. CDR1 MDHEN and CDR2 SYDVKM come from the germline V gene. The CDR3 reads CASSALNEQYF. Written as DNA, the CDR3 is TGTGCCAGCAGTGCCCTGAACGAGCAGTACTTC.